The TCR beta chain described here comes from a study of blood T cell repertoires in COVID-19. In the study overall: T cells, B-cell-depleted T cells, or PBMCs supplied cDNA or gDNA.

V shed 0 bases and J 7 bases; nucleotides not matched to a gene: 13. Germline-derived CDR1 and CDR2 are SGHAT and FQNNGV. CDR3 length equals 18 residues. Everyone who took part was roughly 18 to 89 years old, and they came from about 25 US areas. The data were produced by immunoSEQ multiplex PCR, yet TCRdb's version contains in-frame clones alone and is incomplete. The sample includes around 400,000 clones, about nine tenths seen only once; the top ten take about 0.86%. This TCR was recovered from a middle-aged woman who had been exposed to COVID-19. This chain links TRBV11-2 with TRBJ2-7, with 12 bases lining up with TRBD1. The sample consisted of PBMCs or T cells enriched from blood (not recorded which). The CDR3 sequence: CASSLDWVGTGGSREQYF. For the CDR3, the DNA is TGTGCCAGCAGCTTAGATTGGGTTGGGACAGGGGGCTCTCGGGAGCAGTACTTC.